This is a list of T cell receptor beta chains from one sample in a study of blood T cell repertoires in COVID-19. Using immunoSEQ multiplex PCR, the repertoire was profiled, and TCRdb retains in-frame clones only, with some absent. This table has approximately 250,000 clones, over 80% appearing once. Input material: peripheral blood. These receptor sequences come from a woman in her forties who had recovered from COVID-19. Both conserved end residues are part of each CDR3. D genes are given only for firm matches. For some rows the clone size is stated as once, few or many, or as a class when expanded; others skip it.

D	V	size	J	CDR3	DNA
.	TRBV2	.	TRBJ1-1	CASMGRKAFF	TGTGCCTCGATGGGGAGAAAAGCTTTCTTT
TRBD1	TRBV30	.	TRBJ1-5	CAWGDRGQPQHF	TGTGCCTGGGGGGACAGGGGTCAGCCCCAGCATTTT
TRBD2	TRBV13	.	TRBJ2-3	CASSHPSGGAADTQYF	TGTGCCAGCAGCCACCCGAGCGGGGGGGCGGCAGATACGCAGTATTTT
TRBD1	TRBV6-6	.	TRBJ1-4	CASRNRGLSNEKLFF	TGTGCCAGCAGGAACAGGGGGCTGTCTAATGAAAAACTGTTTTTT
.	TRBV28	.	TRBJ2-1	CASSWSQEDEQFF	TGTGCCAGCAGTTGGAGTCAGGAGGATGAGCAGTTCTTC
TRBD2	TRBV5-1	once	TRBJ2-1	CASNGGGSPTNEQFF	TGCGCCAGCAATGGGGGGGGGTCCCCGACCAATGAGCAGTTCTTC
.	TRBV11-3	.	TRBJ2-3	CASSLAGGVYSTDTQYF	TGTGCCAGCAGCTTAGCTGGCGGGGTATATAGCACAGATACGCAGTATTTT
TRBD1	TRBV28	.	TRBJ1-5	CASSPPGQGFNQPQHF	TGTGCCAGCAGTCCGCCGGGACAGGGGTTCAATCAGCCCCAGCATTTT
.	TRBV12-3/TRBV12-4	.	TRBJ1-3	CASRPDSNTIYF	TGTGCCAGCAGGCCAGACAGTAACACCATATATTTT
.	TRBV15	.	TRBJ1-2	CATSRERGYTF	TGTGCCACCAGCAGAGAGAGGGGCTACACCTTC
TRBD1	TRBV4-1	once	TRBJ1-5	CASSLKAGGSSNQPQHF	TGCGCCAGCAGTCTCAAGGCAGGGGGAAGTAGCAATCAGCCCCAGCATTTT
TRBD1	TRBV12-3/TRBV12-4	.	TRBJ2-1	CASTPLQGAKFF	TGTGCCAGCACGCCTTTACAGGGGGCAAAGTTCTTC
.	TRBV28	.	TRBJ1-4	CASSYTGIKLFF	TGTGCCAGCTCTTATACAGGGATCAAACTGTTTTTT
.	TRBV28	.	TRBJ1-1	CASSPNDGRGTEAFF	TGTGCCAGCAGTCCAAATGACGGGAGAGGAACTGAAGCTTTCTTT
.	TRBV27	.	TRBJ2-3	CASSLSRGDGTDTQYF	TGTGCCAGCAGTTTATCTAGGGGCGACGGCACAGATACGCAGTATTTT
.	TRBV7-2	.	TRBJ2-7	CASSSRVIPYEQYF	TGTGCCAGCAGCTCCCGGGTTATACCCTACGAGCAGTACTTC
.	TRBV5-5	.	TRBJ1-2	CASNLQGWNYGYTF	TGTGCCAGCAACTTGCAGGGATGGAACTATGGCTACACCTTC
TRBD1	TRBV4-2	.	TRBJ2-7	CASSQYQTGSDEQYF	TGTGCCAGTTCCCAATACCAGACAGGGTCGGACGAGCAGTACTTC
.	TRBV5-6	.	TRBJ1-4	CASQKGDVEKLFF	TGTGCCAGCCAGAAGGGGGATGTCGAAAAACTGTTTTTT
TRBD1	TRBV30	.	TRBJ1-2	CAWTTGNYGYTF	TGTGCCTGGACGACAGGGAACTATGGCTACACCTTC
.	TRBV5-5	.	TRBJ1-2	CASSPDLGAANYGYTF	TGTGCCAGCAGCCCGGATCTGGGGGCGGCTAACTATGGCTACACCTTC
.	TRBV10-3	.	TRBJ1-1	CAIRRGMNTEAFF	TGTGCCATCCGGCGGGGCATGAACACTGAAGCTTTCTTT
.	TRBV10-2	.	TRBJ1-5	CASSGAHLGQPQHF	TGCGCCAGCAGTGGGGCCCACCTCGGTCAGCCCCAGCATTTT
.	TRBV5-1	.	TRBJ1-6	CASSPRGGLDNSPLHF	TGCGCCAGCAGCCCGAGGGGAGGGCTGGATAATTCACCCCTCCACTTT
.	TRBV9	.	TRBJ1-3	CASSDSVWGVRSSGNTIYF	TGTGCCAGCAGCGACTCTGTTTGGGGGGTTAGAAGCTCTGGAAACACCATATATTTT
TRBD2	TRBV6-5	.	TRBJ2-1	CASSYSRLAGDNEQFF	TGTGCCAGCAGTTACTCGAGACTAGCGGGGGACAATGAGCAGTTCTTC
.	TRBV27	.	TRBJ1-5	CASQDFLGQPQHF	TGTGCCAGCCAGGACTTCTTGGGCCAGCCCCAGCATTTT
TRBD1	TRBV19	.	TRBJ1-4	CASRGTGGTNEKLFF	TGTGCCAGTAGGGGGACAGGGGGAACTAATGAAAAACTGTTTTTT
TRBD1	TRBV10-3	.	TRBJ2-5	CATLPDRAKGHKETQYF	TGTGCCACCTTACCGGACAGGGCCAAAGGCCATAAAGAGACCCAGTACTTC
TRBD1	TRBV2	.	TRBJ2-2	CASRPGTVRSGELFF	TGTGCCAGCAGGCCCGGGACAGTCCGGTCCGGGGAGCTGTTTTTT
.	TRBV6-4	.	TRBJ1-6	CASSVDPSGNSPLHF	TGTGCCAGCAGTGTGGATCCCTCGGGTAATTCACCCCTCCACTTT
.	TRBV6-5	once	TRBJ1-1	CASRRDSLNTEAFF	TGTGCCAGCAGGCGCGACAGCCTGAACACTGAAGCTTTCTTT
.	TRBV6-2/TRBV6-3	.	TRBJ2-2	CASSYNPNTGELFF	TGTGCCAGCAGTTATAATCCGAACACCGGGGAGCTGTTTTTT
.	TRBV27	.	TRBJ2-1	CASSQSGSYNEQFF	TGTGCCAGCAGTCAGAGCGGTTCCTACAATGAGCAGTTCTTC
.	TRBV3-1/TRBV3-2	.	TRBJ2-7	CASSPGTPGEQYF	TGTGCCAGCAGCCCAGGGACACCGGGTGAGCAGTACTTC
TRBD1	TRBV5-1	few	TRBJ1-5	CASSWGQGANQPQHF	TGCGCCAGCAGCTGGGGACAGGGGGCGAATCAGCCCCAGCATTTT
.	TRBV19	.	TRBJ1-1	CASSSRGFEAFF	TGTGCCAGTAGTTCTCGAGGTTTCGAAGCTTTCTTT
TRBD1	TRBV18	once	TRBJ2-1	CASSPPGTGRNEQFF	TGTGCCAGCTCACCACCTGGGACAGGCCGCAATGAGCAGTTCTTC
.	TRBV24-1	.	TRBJ2-2	CATSDLRRQGGTGELFF	TGTGCCACCAGTGATTTGCGAAGGCAGGGGGGCACCGGGGAGCTGTTTTTT
.	TRBV30	.	TRBJ2-5	CAWSAPGFQETQYF	TGTGCCTGGAGTGCCCCCGGGTTCCAAGAGACCCAGTACTTC
.	TRBV2	.	TRBJ2-6	CASGLLSGANVLTF	TGTGCCAGCGGGCTACTCTCTGGGGCCAACGTCCTGACTTTC
TRBD1	TRBV27	.	TRBJ2-1	CASSLSRQGVGQFF	TGTGCCAGCAGTTTATCGAGACAGGGTGTCGGGCAGTTCTTC
.	TRBV12-3/TRBV12-4	.	TRBJ1-1	CASSLAGVTEAFF	TGTGCCAGCAGTTTAGCCGGGGTGACTGAAGCTTTCTTT
.	TRBV5-1	few	TRBJ1-3	CASSLEPTVSSGNTIYF	TGCGCCAGCAGCCTGGAGCCTACAGTCAGCTCTGGAAACACCATATATTTT
.	TRBV18	.	TRBJ1-1	CASSRNRAMNTEAFF	TGTGCCAGCTCGCGCAACAGGGCCATGAACACTGAAGCTTTCTTT
.	TRBV12-3/TRBV12-4	.	TRBJ2-7	CASSFGGGEQYF	TGTGCCAGCAGTTTCGGGGGAGGCGAGCAGTACTTC
.	TRBV11-3	.	TRBJ2-5	CASSLQETQYF	TGTGCCAGCAGCCTCCAAGAGACCCAGTACTTC
.	TRBV2	.	TRBJ2-3	CASIPTSSTDTQYF	TGTGCCAGCATTCCGACTAGTAGCACAGATACGCAGTATTTT
.	TRBV5-6	once	TRBJ1-2	CASSLGRQGLYGYTF	TGTGCCAGCAGCTTGGGTCGCCAGGGGCTCTATGGCTACACCTTC
.	TRBV11-3	.	TRBJ2-6	CASSKPGGANVLTF	TGTGCCAGCAGCAAGCCCGGTGGGGCCAACGTCCTGACTTTC
TRBD1	TRBV11-2	.	TRBJ2-5	CASSLLIRTGKQETQYF	TGTGCCAGCAGCTTGTTAATCCGGACAGGGAAACAAGAGACCCAGTACTTC
TRBD1	TRBV6-6	.	TRBJ1-4	CASSYPGTGDEKLFF	TGTGCCAGCAGTTACCCCGGGACAGGGGATGAAAAACTGTTTTTT
TRBD1	TRBV28	.	TRBJ2-4	CASSSLVDRAGIQYF	TGTGCCAGCAGTTCACTCGTTGACAGGGCAGGCATTCAGTACTTC